What follows describes a single TCR beta chain. Participants were aged 18 to 89 years from about two dozen US areas. Exposed participants encountered a COVID-19 case during the 2 weeks preceding study entry. Assay used: immunoSEQ multiplex PCR; TCRdb lists only in-frame clones, some missing. This table holds fewer than 250,000 clones, about 87% found once. The data originate from a study of blood T cell repertoires in COVID-19. Study information: Sites in the United States, Italy and Spain provided acute and convalescent COVID-19 samples.

V shed 2 bases and J shed 1 base, with 7 bases lying between them. Germline V gene data show CDR1 as MNHEY and CDR2 as SMNVEV (reference sequence). The CDR3 consists of 14 residues. The chain has TRBV27 and TRBJ2-3; perhaps TRBD2 as D (5 bases). This clonotype was sampled from a man aged 50 to 60 who had been exposed to COVID-19. Sequenced: PBMCs or T cells enriched from blood (not recorded which). The CDR3 region has the DNA TGTGCCAGCAGTTTAGAGAGGGGCACAGATACGCAGTATTTT. Translated: CASSLERGTDTQYF.